This TCR beta chain was observed in a study of blood T cell repertoires in COVID-19. Study-wide context: The origin of the acute and convalescent COVID-19 samples was the United States, Italy and Spain. The cDNA or gDNA used as material had been derived from T cells, B-cell-depleted T cells, or PBMCs.

The authors' processing: Reference gene primer amplification gave estimated nucleated cell counts. Libraries were prepared by immunoSEQ multiplex PCR; TCRdb keeps only in-frame clonotypes and omits some of them. V and J calls and clone size are as listed in that table; D and trimming were resolved from the DNA. The top ten clones hold around 3.3% of a sample with fewer than 180,000 clones, just over 85% of them seen once. Germline CDR1 and CDR2: SGHTA and FQGTGA. This CDR3 contains 16 residues. J gave up 6 bases and V 5 bases, and 8 bases lay outside the gene matches. Sequenced input: peripheral blood. This TCR was recovered from a man between 65 and 79 years old with acute or convalescent COVID-19. The chain couples TRBV7-3 to TRBJ2-2; 11 bases line up with TRBD2. The DNA of the CDR3 is TGTGCCAGCAGCCAAACTAGCGGGAGAGGGGCCGGGGAGCTGTTTTTT. This encodes CASSQTSGRGAGELFF.